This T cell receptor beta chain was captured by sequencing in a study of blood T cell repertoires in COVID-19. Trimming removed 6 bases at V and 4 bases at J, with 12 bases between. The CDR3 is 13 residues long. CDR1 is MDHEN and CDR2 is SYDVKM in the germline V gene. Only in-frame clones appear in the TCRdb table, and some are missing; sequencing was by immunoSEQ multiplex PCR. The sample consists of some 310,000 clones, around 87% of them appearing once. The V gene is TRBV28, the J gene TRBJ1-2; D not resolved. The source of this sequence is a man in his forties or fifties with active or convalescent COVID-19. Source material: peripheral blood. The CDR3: CASRSRGAYGYTF. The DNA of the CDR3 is TGTGCCAGCAGATCCAGAGGAGCCTATGGCTACACCTTC.